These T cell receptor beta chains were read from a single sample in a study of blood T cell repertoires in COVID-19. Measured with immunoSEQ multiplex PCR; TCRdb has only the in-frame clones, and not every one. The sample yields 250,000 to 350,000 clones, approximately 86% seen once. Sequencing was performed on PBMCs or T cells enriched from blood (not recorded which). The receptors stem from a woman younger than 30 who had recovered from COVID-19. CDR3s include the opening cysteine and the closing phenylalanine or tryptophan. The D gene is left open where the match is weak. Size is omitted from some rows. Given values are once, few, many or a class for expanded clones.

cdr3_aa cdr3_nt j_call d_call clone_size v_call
CASRSRDKAYEQYF TGTGCCAGCAGAAGCCGGGACAAGGCCTACGAGCAGTACTTC TRBJ2-7 . . TRBV2
CASSQGTGNSPLHF TGTGCCAGCAGCCAAGGGACAGGGAATTCACCCCTCCACTTT TRBJ1-6 TRBD1 once TRBV14
CASSVDRGLSNQPQHF TGTGCCAGTAGTGTGGACAGGGGCCTTAGCAATCAGCCCCAGCATTTT TRBJ1-5 TRBD1 . TRBV19
CASSFTASGRHGYTF TGTGCCAGCAGTTTTACTGCCTCCGGTCGCCATGGCTACACCTTC TRBJ1-2 . . TRBV28
CASSEDEIRDYEQYF TGTGCCAGCAGTGAGGATGAGATCCGGGACTACGAGCAGTACTTC TRBJ2-7 . . TRBV6-1
CASSSGLAAQETQYF TGTGCCAGCAGCTCCGGACTAGCGGCGCAAGAGACCCAGTACTTC TRBJ2-5 TRBD2 . TRBV5-4
CASSLGRPETQYF TGTGCCAGCAGTTTAGGCAGGCCGGAGACCCAGTACTTC TRBJ2-5 . . TRBV27
CASSLTSGKQFF TGTGCCAGCAGCTTGACTAGCGGGAAACAGTTCTTC TRBJ2-1 TRBD2 . TRBV7-3
CASIYPGRTGTSYEQYF TGTGCCAGCATTTATCCGGGGCGGACAGGAACCTCCTACGAGCAGTACTTC TRBJ2-7 TRBD1 . TRBV6-4
CASSQDPINYGYTF TGCGCCAGCAGCCAAGATCCAATCAACTATGGCTACACCTTC TRBJ1-2 . . TRBV4-1
CASSLLRRSPLHF TGTGCCAGCAGCCTATTGAGGAGGTCACCCCTCCACTTT TRBJ1-6 . many TRBV6-2/TRBV6-3
CASRASGGTIQETQYF TGCGCCAGCAGGGCTAGCGGGGGGACTATCCAAGAGACCCAGTACTTC TRBJ2-5 TRBD2 . TRBV5-1
CASTPDRGNGNQPQHF TGTGCCAGTACCCCGGACAGGGGTAACGGCAATCAGCCCCAGCATTTT TRBJ1-5 TRBD1 few TRBV19
CASSLVTEDTQYF TGTGCCAGCAGCTTGGTAACAGAAGATACGCAGTATTTT TRBJ2-3 . . TRBV5-6
CASSYPHPERLAGANEQFF TGTGCCAGCAGTTACCCCCACCCAGAACGACTAGCGGGAGCTAATGAGCAGTTCTTC TRBJ2-1 TRBD2 . TRBV6-2/TRBV6-3
CASSPGTSGSRYEQYF TGTGCCAGCAGCCCGGGGACTAGCGGGAGTAGGTACGAGCAGTACTTC TRBJ2-7 TRBD2 . TRBV9
CASSIAPSSSGLSYNEQFF TGTGCCAGTAGTATTGCCCCCAGCTCCTCGGGGTTGTCCTACAATGAGCAGTTCTTC TRBJ2-1 . . TRBV19
CASSLTDNQPQHF TGTGCCAGCAGCTTAACAGATAATCAGCCCCAGCATTTT TRBJ1-5 . . TRBV7-9
CASSRFPNSLADYNEQFF TGTGCCAGCAGCCGATTCCCGAATTCCCTAGCGGATTACAATGAGCAGTTCTTC TRBJ2-1 TRBD2 . TRBV27
CASSPRQGRDTEAFF TGTGCCAGCTCACCACGTCAGGGGCGCGACACTGAAGCTTTCTTT TRBJ1-1 . . TRBV18
CASSRSGLRGRSSHTEAFF TGCGCCAGCAGCCGATCGGGGTTGAGGGGGCGATCATCCCACACTGAAGCTTTCTTT TRBJ1-1 TRBD1 . TRBV4-3
CASSLVGGAVYF TGCGCCAGCAGCTTGGTAGGGGGCGCGGTGTACTTC TRBJ2-7 TRBD1 few TRBV5-1
CASSTGPGVYEQYF TGTGCCAGTAGTACAGGGCCAGGGGTCTACGAGCAGTACTTC TRBJ2-7 . . TRBV19
CASNSGQGGNQPQHF TGTGCCAGCAACTCGGGACAGGGTGGCAATCAGCCCCAGCATTTT TRBJ1-5 TRBD1 . TRBV5-5
CASSYRQDYNEQFF TGTGCCAGCAGTTACCGCCAGGATTACAATGAGCAGTTCTTC TRBJ2-1 . . TRBV6-5
CASSIDRGEGQPQHF TGTGCCAGCAGCATAGACAGGGGAGAGGGCCAGCCCCAGCATTTT TRBJ1-5 TRBD1 . TRBV5-4